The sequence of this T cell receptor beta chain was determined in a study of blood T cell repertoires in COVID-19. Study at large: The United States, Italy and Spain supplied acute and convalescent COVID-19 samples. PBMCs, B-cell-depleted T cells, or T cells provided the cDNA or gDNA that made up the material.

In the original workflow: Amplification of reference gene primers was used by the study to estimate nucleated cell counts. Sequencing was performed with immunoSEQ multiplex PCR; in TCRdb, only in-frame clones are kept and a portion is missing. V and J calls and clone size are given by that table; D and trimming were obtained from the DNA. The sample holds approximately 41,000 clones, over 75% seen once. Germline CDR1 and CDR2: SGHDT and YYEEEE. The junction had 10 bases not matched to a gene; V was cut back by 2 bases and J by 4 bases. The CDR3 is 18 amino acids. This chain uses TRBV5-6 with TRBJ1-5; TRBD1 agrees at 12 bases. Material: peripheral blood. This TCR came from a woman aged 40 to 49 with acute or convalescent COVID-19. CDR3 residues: CASSFSPGQGARNQPQHF. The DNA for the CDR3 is TGTGCCAGCAGCTTCTCTCCGGGACAGGGGGCGCGGAATCAGCCCCAGCATTTT.